The clone carrying this T cell receptor beta chain came up a few times. Its cognate antigen is unknown. These data come from a study of cytomegalovirus exposure and HLA in healthy donors. Study results and caveats: TRBV6-2, TRBV6-3 and some other V segments were excluded as indistinguishable.

The CDR3 loop spans 14 amino acids. Germline values: CDR1 ENHRY, CDR2 SYGVKD. Trimming took 5 bases from V and 0 from J; bases not matched to a gene: 2. With 60 Vbeta and 13 Jbeta primers, the PCR was carried out. TCRdb's copy holds only in-frame clones and misses some; the assay was immunoSEQ multiplex PCR. In the table there are 90,000 to 100,000 clones, 65% to 85% of which are singletons. The chain combines TRBV10-3 with TRBJ1-1; 8 bases match TRBD1. The source material was PBMCs. The clonotype was recovered from a woman aged 60 to 75 in good health and CMV-seropositive. The CDR3 coding sequence is TGTGCCATCAGTCGGGACAGGCTGAACACTGAAGCTTTCTTT. Residues: CAISRDRLNTEAFF.